This T cell receptor (beta chain) was sequenced in a study of a mutant IDH1 vaccine in newly diagnosed glioma. The germline V and J ends were trimmed by 1 base and 9 bases, with 7 bases remaining between them. Germline lookup yields CDR1 SGHTA and CDR2 FQGNSA. The CDR3 runs 12 residues. This clone has only one observation. Its antigen is not identified. Time point: week 5, during vaccination. Vaccination used 300 ug of mutant IDH1 20-mer peptide per dose, with topical imiquimod. Profiling relied on immunoSEQ multiplex PCR, and the TCRdb table lists in-frame clones only, not all of them. The table has approximately 80,000 clones, about 91% seen once.

Sequenced here: PBMCs, sampled from a glioma patient whose treatment included an IDH1 peptide vaccine. The receptor comes from a woman aged 50 to 60 with glioma. This chain joins TRBV7-2 and TRBJ2-1; D gene unclear. CDR3 in amino acids: CASSLGAVEQFF. CDR3 nucleotides: TGTGCCAGCAGCTTAGGAGCCGTTGAGCAGTTCTTC. Using reference TRBV7-2 and TRBJ2-1 for the parts outside the CDR3, the full variable domain is GAGVSQSPSNKVTEKGKDVELRCDPISGHTALYWYRQSLGQGLEFLIYFQGNSAPDKSGLPSDRFSAERTGGSVSTLTIQRTQQEDSAVYLCASSLGAVEQFFGPGTRLTVL.